Listed here is a single TCR beta chain. Germline trimming cut 2 bases from V and 1 base from J; bases unmatched to any gene: 6. The CDR3 runs 16 residues. Germline V CDR1 and CDR2: SQVTM, ANQGSEA. This record belongs to a study of technical replicates of blood from several donors. TCRdb's copy holds only in-frame clones and misses some; the assay was immunoSEQ multiplex PCR. The table lists roughly 68,000 clones, approximately 97% of them singletons. Sequencing was carried out using T cells isolated from PBMCs. The V call is TRBV29-1, the J call TRBJ2-4; 9 bases map to TRBD1. The origin of this receptor is a human donor in good health. The CDR3 protein is CSVEKRTGDAKNIQYF. The CDR3 DNA reads as TGCAGCGTTGAAAAAAGGACAGGGGACGCCAAAAACATTCAGTACTTC.